This is a list of T cell receptor beta chains from one sample in a study of T cell responses to AZD1222 COVID-19 vaccine. Only in-frame clones appear in the TCRdb table, and some are missing; sequencing was by immunoSEQ multiplex PCR. The sample yields some 120,000 clones, approximately 90% seen once. The source was peripheral blood, collected on day 0 of AZD1222 vaccination. These receptors were taken from an adult in good health. CDR3s include the opening cysteine and the closing phenylalanine or tryptophan. D genes are given only for firm matches. Expanded clones are given a class, and other clones once, few, many or no size at all.

TRBJ1-4,NA,TRBV18,NA,TGTGCCAGCTCACCTGTTACAGGTTTTAATGAAAAACTGTTTTTT,CASSPVTGFNEKLFF
TRBJ1-1,NA,TRBV30,NA,TGTGCCTGGAGGGATACAGGGTGGATCGGAGCTTTCTTT,CAWRDTGWIGAFF
TRBJ2-2,NA,TRBV29-1,NA,TGCAGCGTCCAGCCAGGGGCGGTCACCGGGGAGCTGTTTTTT,CSVQPGAVTGELFF
TRBJ2-5,TRBD2,TRBV5-1,NA,TGCGCCAGCAGCCTGGGAGGGGTTCAAGAGACCCAGTACTTC,CASSLGGVQETQYF
TRBJ2-1,TRBD2,TRBV14,NA,TGTGCCAGCAGCCATTCATTAGCGGGAGTAATCTACAATGAGCAGTTCTTC,CASSHSLAGVIYNEQFF
TRBJ2-4,TRBD2,TRBV6-4,NA,TGTGCCGCCGGGACTAGCGGCCGGAACATTCAGTACTTC,CAAGTSGRNIQYF
TRBJ2-7,NA,TRBV3-1/TRBV3-2,NA,TGTGCCAGCAGCCCTAGCTCCTACGAGCAGTACTTC,CASSPSSYEQYF
TRBJ2-7,TRBD2,TRBV15,NA,TGTGCCACCAGCAGAGATTTCCTAGCGGGAGGATACGAGCAGTACTTC,CATSRDFLAGGYEQYF
TRBJ2-3,NA,TRBV5-1,NA,TGCGCCAGCAGCTGGGACCGCACAGATACGCAGTATTTT,CASSWDRTDTQYF
TRBJ1-1,NA,TRBV7-9,once,TGTGCCAGCAGCTACGGAGATCCTGAAGCTTTCTTT,CASSYGDPEAFF
TRBJ2-3,NA,TRBV5-1,NA,TGCGCCAGCCGCTACGGAGATACGCAGTATTTT,CASRYGDTQYF
TRBJ1-2,NA,TRBV11-2,NA,TGTGCCAGCAGCTTAGAGCCGGCCCCCCTCTATGGCTACACCTTC,CASSLEPAPLYGYTF
TRBJ1-6,NA,TRBV7-8,few,TGTGCCAGCAGCCGGACAGTGTATAATTCACCCCTCCACTTT,CASSRTVYNSPLHF
TRBJ2-7,NA,TRBV27,NA,TGTGCCAGCAGCTCCAGAGGGCTTATATTCTCCTACGAGCAGTACTTC,CASSSRGLIFSYEQYF
TRBJ1-2,NA,TRBV13,NA,TGTGCCAGCAGCCCCGGACCCTATGGCTACACCTTC,CASSPGPYGYTF
TRBJ1-6,NA,TRBV27,NA,TGTGCCAGCAGTTTATTGGTCTCAGGGTTAAGAGGATCACCCCTCCACTTT,CASSLLVSGLRGSPLHF
TRBJ2-3,TRBD2,TRBV15,NA,TGTGCCACCAGCAGTGGGAGGACTAGCGGGAGGTGGGGCACAGATACGCAGTATTTT,CATSSGRTSGRWGTDTQYF
TRBJ2-7,NA,TRBV9,NA,TGTGCCAGCAGCCCGGGGAATACCTACGAGCAGTACTTC,CASSPGNTYEQYF
TRBJ2-5,NA,TRBV27,once,TGTGCCAGCAGTCCTTTCCTATTCCAAGAGACCCAGTACTTC,CASSPFLFQETQYF
TRBJ2-7,NA,TRBV6-2/TRBV6-3,NA,TGTGCCAGCAGTTACCCGTCGCAGGGGCGCTCCTACGAGCAGTACTTC,CASSYPSQGRSYEQYF
TRBJ2-3,TRBD1,TRBV6-1,few,TGTGCCAGCAGTGAGGGACAGGGGGCAGATACGCAGTATTTT,CASSEGQGADTQYF
TRBJ2-3,TRBD2,TRBV3-1/TRBV3-2,once,TGTGCCAGCAGCCAAGTAAGCACTAGCGGGGCCACAGATACGCAGTATTTT,CASSQVSTSGATDTQYF
TRBJ1-1,NA,TRBV20-1,NA,TGCAGTGCCAGTGAGGGGGGTTGGAGCACTGAAGCTTTCTTT,CSASEGGWSTEAFF